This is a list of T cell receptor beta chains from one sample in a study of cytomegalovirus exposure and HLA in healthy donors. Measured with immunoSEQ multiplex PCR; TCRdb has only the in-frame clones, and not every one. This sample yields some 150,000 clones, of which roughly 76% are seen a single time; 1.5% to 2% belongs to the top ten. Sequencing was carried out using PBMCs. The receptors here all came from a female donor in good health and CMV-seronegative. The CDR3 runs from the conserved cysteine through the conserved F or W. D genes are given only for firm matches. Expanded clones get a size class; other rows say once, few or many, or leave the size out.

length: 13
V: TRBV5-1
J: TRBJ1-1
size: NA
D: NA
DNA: TGCGCCAGCAGCCAAAACAGGGAGTCGGTGGCTTTCTTT
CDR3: CASSQNRESVAFF

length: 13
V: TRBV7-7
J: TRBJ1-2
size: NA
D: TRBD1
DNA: TGTGCTAGCAGCCAAGGGACAGACTATGGCTACACCTTC
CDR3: CASSQGTDYGYTF

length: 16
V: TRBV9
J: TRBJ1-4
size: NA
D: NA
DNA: TGTGCCAGCAGCGCCCCACCGGGACAATCTAATGAAAAACTGTTTTTT
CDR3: CASSAPPGQSNEKLFF

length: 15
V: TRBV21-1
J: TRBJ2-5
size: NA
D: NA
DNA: TGTGCCAGCAGCAAAGAGGACAGCTCCAGGGAGACCCAGTACTTC
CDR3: CASSKEDSSRETQYF

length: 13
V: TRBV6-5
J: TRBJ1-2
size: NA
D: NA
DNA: TGTGCCAGCAGCCCAACAGTTAACTATGGCTACACCTTC
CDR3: CASSPTVNYGYTF

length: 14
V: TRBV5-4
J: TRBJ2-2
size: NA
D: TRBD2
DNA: TGTGCCAGCAGCCCGGGAGGGAACACCGGGGAGCTGTTTTTT
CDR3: CASSPGGNTGELFF

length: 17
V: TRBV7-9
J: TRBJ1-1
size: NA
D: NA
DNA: TGTGCCAGCAGCCCCAGGGGACAAGGGGTTAGCGACACTGAAGCTTTCTTT
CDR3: CASSPRGQGVSDTEAFF

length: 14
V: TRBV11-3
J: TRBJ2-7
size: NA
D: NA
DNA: TGTGCCAGCAGCGTAGAGCAGGGTTCGTGCGAGCAGTACTTC
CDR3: CASSVEQGSCEQYF

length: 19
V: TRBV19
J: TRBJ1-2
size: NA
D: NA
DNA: TGTGCCAGTAGTACCCAAGGACGTTCTCAGGGGCACTGGAACTATGGCTACACCTTC
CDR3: CASSTQGRSQGHWNYGYTF

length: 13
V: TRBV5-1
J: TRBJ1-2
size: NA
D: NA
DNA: TGCGCCAGCAGCTTGGAGCCGAACTATGGCTACACCTTC
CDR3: CASSLEPNYGYTF

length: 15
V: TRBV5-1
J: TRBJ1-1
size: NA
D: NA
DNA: TGCGCCAGCAGCTTGGACGTGCGGGTTAACACTGAAGCTTTCTTT
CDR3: CASSLDVRVNTEAFF

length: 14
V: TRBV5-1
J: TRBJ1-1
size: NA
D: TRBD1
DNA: TGCGCCAGCAGCTCGGGACAGGGGAGCACTGAAGCTTTCTTT
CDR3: CASSSGQGSTEAFF

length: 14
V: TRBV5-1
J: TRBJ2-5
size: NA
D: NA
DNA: TGCGCCAGCAGCTTGCCAGGGGTCCCGGAGACCCAGTACTTC
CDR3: CASSLPGVPETQYF

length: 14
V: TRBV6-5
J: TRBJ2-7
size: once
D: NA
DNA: TGTGCCAGCACCAACGGCGGCCGGTTGTACGAGCAGTACTTC
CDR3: CASTNGGRLYEQYF

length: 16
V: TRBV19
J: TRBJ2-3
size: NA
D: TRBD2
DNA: TGTGCCAGTAGTGGACCGGCGGGGGTTAACACAGATACGCAGTATTTT
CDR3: CASSGPAGVNTDTQYF

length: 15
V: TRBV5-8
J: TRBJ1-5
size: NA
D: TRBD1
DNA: TGTGCCAGCAGCTTGGGGGCAGGGGGGCGAAGGACCCAGCATTTT
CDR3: CASSLGAGGRRTQHF

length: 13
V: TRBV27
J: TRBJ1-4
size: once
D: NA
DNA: TGTGCCAGCAGTTTACTCGGGGTCGGTGCACTGTTTTTT
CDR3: CASSLLGVGALFF

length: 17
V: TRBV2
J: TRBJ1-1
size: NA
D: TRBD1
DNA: TGTGCCAGCAGGGAGGGGACAGGGGGCTACGAGGACACTGAAGCTTTCTTT
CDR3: CASREGTGGYEDTEAFF

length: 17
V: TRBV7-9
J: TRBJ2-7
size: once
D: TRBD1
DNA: TGTGCCAGCAGCTTCTTACCTGGACAGGGGGGTTTCTACGAGCAGTACTTC
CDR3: CASSFLPGQGGFYEQYF

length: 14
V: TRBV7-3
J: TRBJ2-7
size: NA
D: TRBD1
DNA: TGTGCCAGCAGCCCGGACAGGGTGGGTAGCGAGCAGTACTTC
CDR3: CASSPDRVGSEQYF

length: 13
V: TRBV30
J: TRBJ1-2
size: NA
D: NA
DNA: TGTGCCTGGAGGCAAGGGAGCGCGGGCGGCTACACCTTC
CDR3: CAWRQGSAGGYTF

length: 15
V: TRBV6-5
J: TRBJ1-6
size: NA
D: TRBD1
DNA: TGTGCCAGCAGTTACTCGAGACAGGGGGAATCACCCCTCCACTTT
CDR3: CASSYSRQGESPLHF

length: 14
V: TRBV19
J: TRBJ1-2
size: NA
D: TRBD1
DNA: TGTGCCAGTAGTATGGGCAGGGGGCCATATGGCTACACCTTC
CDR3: CASSMGRGPYGYTF

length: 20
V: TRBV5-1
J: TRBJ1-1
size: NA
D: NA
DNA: TGCGCCAGCAGCCTAAGAGCCTCAGAACCGGGCCACAGGGTCCCAAATGAAGCTTTCTTT
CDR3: CASSLRASEPGHRVPNEAFF

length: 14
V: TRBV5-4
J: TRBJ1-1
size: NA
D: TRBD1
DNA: TGTGCCAGCAGCCCCCTCAGGGGGGACACTGAAGCTTTCTTT
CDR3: CASSPLRGDTEAFF

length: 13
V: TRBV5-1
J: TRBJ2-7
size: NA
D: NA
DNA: TGCGCCAGCAGCTTGGTCGGAGACTACGAGCAGTACTTC
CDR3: CASSLVGDYEQYF

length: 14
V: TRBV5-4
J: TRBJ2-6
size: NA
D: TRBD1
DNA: TGTGCCAGCGAACAGGGGGCTGGGGCCAACGTCCTGACTTTC
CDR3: CASEQGAGANVLTF

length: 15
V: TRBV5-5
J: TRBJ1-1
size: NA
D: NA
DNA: TGTGCCAGCAGCCCCCCGGAGGGCGTGAACACTGAAGCTTTCTTT
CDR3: CASSPPEGVNTEAFF

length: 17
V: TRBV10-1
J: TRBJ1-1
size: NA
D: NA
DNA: TGCGCCAGCAGAGGGGGGGCGCCCGAAGGGTCGGACACTGAAGCTTTCTTT
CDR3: CASRGGAPEGSDTEAFF

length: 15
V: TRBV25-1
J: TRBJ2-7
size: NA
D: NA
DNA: TGTGCCAGCAGTGGAAAAGACAGGTTGATCTACGAGCAGTACTTC
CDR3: CASSGKDRLIYEQYF

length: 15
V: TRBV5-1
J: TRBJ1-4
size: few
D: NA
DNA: TGCGCCAGCAGCTGGGAGGGGCGAACTAATGAAAAACTGTTTTTT
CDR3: CASSWEGRTNEKLFF

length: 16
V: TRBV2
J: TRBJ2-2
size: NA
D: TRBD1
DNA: TGTGCCAGCAGTCCCGGACAGGGGATGAACACCGGGGAGCTGTTTTTT
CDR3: CASSPGQGMNTGELFF

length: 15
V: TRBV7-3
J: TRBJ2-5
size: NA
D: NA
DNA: TGTGCCAGCAGCACCTCAGGGGTAGGAAGAGAGACCCAGTACTTC
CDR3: CASSTSGVGRETQYF

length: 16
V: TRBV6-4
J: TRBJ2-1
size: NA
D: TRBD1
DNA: TGTGCCAGCAGTGACTCGATGGGACAGGCCTACAATGAGCAGTTCTTC
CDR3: CASSDSMGQAYNEQFF

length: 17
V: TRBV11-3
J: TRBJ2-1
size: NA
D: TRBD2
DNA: TGTGCCAGCAGCCCAGAAAGCGGGAGGGCGGTCTACAATGAGCAGTTCTTC
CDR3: CASSPESGRAVYNEQFF

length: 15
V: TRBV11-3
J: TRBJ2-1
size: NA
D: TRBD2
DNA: TGTGCCAGCAGCCCAAGCGGGGGGTGGGACAATGAGCAGTTCTTC
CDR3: CASSPSGGWDNEQFF

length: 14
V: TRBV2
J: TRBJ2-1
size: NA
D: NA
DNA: TGTGCCAGCAGTGGGACGGGGGGCCGGAATGAGCAGTTCTTC
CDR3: CASSGTGGRNEQFF

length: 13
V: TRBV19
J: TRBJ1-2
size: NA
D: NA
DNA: TGTGCCAGTAGCCCGGGATCAACGGGTGGCTACACCTTC
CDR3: CASSPGSTGGYTF

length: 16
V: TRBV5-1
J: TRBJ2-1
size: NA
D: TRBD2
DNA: TGCGCCAGCGCTGCGGGAGACCGTTTGTCGGACAATGAGCAGTTCTTC
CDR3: CASAAGDRLSDNEQFF

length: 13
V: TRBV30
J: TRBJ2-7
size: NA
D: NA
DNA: TGTGCCTGGAGTGGGACTGCGTTAGGAGAGCAGTACTTC
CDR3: CAWSGTALGEQYF

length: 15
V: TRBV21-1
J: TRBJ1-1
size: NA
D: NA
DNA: TGTGCCAGCAGCACATCGGACCCAGAGGGCACTGAAGCTTTCTTT
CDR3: CASSTSDPEGTEAFF

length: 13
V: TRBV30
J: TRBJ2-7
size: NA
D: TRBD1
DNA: TGTGCCTGGACCGGACAGGGGGCGCGTGAGCAGTACTTC
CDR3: CAWTGQGAREQYF

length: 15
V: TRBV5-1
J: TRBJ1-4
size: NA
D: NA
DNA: TGCGCCAGCAGCTACGGACTTGCAACTAATGAAAAACTGTTTTTT
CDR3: CASSYGLATNEKLFF

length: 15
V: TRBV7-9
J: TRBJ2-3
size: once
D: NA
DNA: TGTGCCAGCAGCTTAGTTCGGGCGGGGATAGATACGCAGTATTTT
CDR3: CASSLVRAGIDTQYF

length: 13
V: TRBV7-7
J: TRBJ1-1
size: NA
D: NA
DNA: TGTGCTAGCAGCTCCTCGACGGGGACTGAAGCTTTCTTT
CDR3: CASSSSTGTEAFF

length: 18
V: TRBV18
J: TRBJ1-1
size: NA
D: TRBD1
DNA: TGTGCCAGCTCACCGATCACCGGGACAGGGGTTGGGAACACTGAAGCTTTCTTT
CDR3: CASSPITGTGVGNTEAFF

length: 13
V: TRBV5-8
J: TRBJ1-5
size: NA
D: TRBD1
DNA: TGTGCCAGCAGTCGACAGGGTTATCAGCCCCAGCATTTT
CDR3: CASSRQGYQPQHF

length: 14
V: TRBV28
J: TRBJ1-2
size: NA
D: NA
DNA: TGTGCCAGCAGTGAGGGTGCGGGGTTAGGGGGCTACACCTTC
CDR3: CASSEGAGLGGYTF

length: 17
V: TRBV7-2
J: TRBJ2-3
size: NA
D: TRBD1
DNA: TGTGCCAGCAGTTTCAGAGCCGGGGACAGGATCCCAGATACGCAGTATTTT
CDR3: CASSFRAGDRIPDTQYF

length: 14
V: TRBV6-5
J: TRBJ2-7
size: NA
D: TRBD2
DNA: TGTGCCAGCAGCCTAAGCCCGGGGGGGGTTGAGCAGTACTTC
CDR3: CASSLSPGGVEQYF

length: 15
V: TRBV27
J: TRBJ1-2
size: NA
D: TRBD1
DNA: TGTGCCAGCAGTTTGACAGGGTTGCAAGAGGATGGCTACACCTTC
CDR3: CASSLTGLQEDGYTF

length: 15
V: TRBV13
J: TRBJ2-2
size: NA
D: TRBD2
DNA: TGTGCCAGCACCCTACGGGGGGGGGCCGTAGGGGAGCTGTTTTTT
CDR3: CASTLRGGAVGELFF

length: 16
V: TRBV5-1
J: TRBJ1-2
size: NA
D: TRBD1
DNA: TGCGCCAGCAGCTTGGAGACACAGGGGGCTGGGTATGGCTACACCTTC
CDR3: CASSLETQGAGYGYTF

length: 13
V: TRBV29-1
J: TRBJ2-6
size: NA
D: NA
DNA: TGCAGCGTCACTGGGGACAGGGCCAACGTCCTGACTTTC
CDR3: CSVTGDRANVLTF

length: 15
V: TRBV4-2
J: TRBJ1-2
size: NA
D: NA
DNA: TGTGCCAGCAGCCAAGATCTGACTGAGTATGGCGGCTACACCTTC
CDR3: CASSQDLTEYGGYTF

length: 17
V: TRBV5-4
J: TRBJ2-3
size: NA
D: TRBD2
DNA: TGTGCCAGCAGCTTGACCCCACCCGGGACTAGGACAGATACGCAGTATTTT
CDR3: CASSLTPPGTRTDTQYF

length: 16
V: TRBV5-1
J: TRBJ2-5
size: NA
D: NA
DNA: TGCGCCAGCAGCTGGAAGCAGACTGGGGGGCAAGAGACCCAGTACTTC
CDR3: CASSWKQTGGQETQYF

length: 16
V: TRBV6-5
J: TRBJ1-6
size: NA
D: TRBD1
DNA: TGTGCCAGCAGTTATGGGGAGACAGGGGGTGGATCACCCCTCCACTTT
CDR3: CASSYGETGGGSPLHF